This passage covers 13 T cell receptor beta chains from one sample sequenced in a study of T cells in Graves' hyperthyroidism and ophthalmopathy. TCR beta CDR3 regions were amplified from RNA. Primed by the HTBI set, a first-round RT-PCR was run on the TCR CDR3. TCRdb redid the calling of the multiplex PCR reads with MiXCR, one entry per CDR3 protein. In the table there are 250,000 or so distinct CDR3 sequences, about 16% of which are singletons. Sequencing used blood. These receptors were obtained from a woman aged 45-65 years with Graves' hyperthyroidism that later progressed to Graves' ophthalmopathy.

V and J are TRBV20-1 and TRBJ2-7; 7 nucleotides line up with TRBD1. The V segment lost 0 bases and the J segment 4 bases; nucleotides outside the gene matches: 12. The CDR3 spans 16 residues. The germline gives CDR1 DFQATT, CDR2 SNEGSKA (reference sequence). The CDR3 DNA follows: TGCAGTGCTAGAGATACGTCTCCCCACAGGGGTTACGAGCAGTACTTC. This gives the protein CSARDTSPHRGYEQYF.

The chain combines TRBV2 with TRBJ1-6; D is uncertain. There are 14 residues in the CDR3. Germline V gene data show CDR1 as SNHLY and CDR2 as FYNNEI. V lost 1 base, J lost 8 bases, and 9 bases lay in between. The CDR3 loop is CASSEVRPYSPLHF. DNA of the CDR3: TGTGCCAGCAGTGAAGTTAGACCGTATTCACCCCTCCACTTT.

The table lists this clonotype with many counts. The rearrangement links TRBV12-3 or TRBV12-4 to TRBJ2-2, with D uncertain. V gave up 5 bases and J gave up 4 bases, with 11 bases separating them. CDR3 length equals 14 residues. The CDR3 reads CASSITGSTGELFF. CDR3 in DNA: TGTGCCAGCAGTATAACCGGGTCCACCGGGGAGCTGTTTTTT.

This clonotype has more than one count but fewer than ten. The chain carries TRBV20-1 and TRBJ1-2; D is ambiguous. Trimming cost V 3 bases and J 0 bases, with 11 bases left between them. Looked up from germline, CDR1 is DFQATT and CDR2 is SNEGSKA (reference sequence). The CDR3 has 14 residues. The CDR3, as DNA: TGCAGTGCTAGGCGGCGGACGGCTAACTATGGCTACACCTTC. Residues: CSARRRTANYGYTF.

This clonotype occurred many times. CDR3 region: CASNLAGVSETQYF. The CDR3 nucleotides read TGTGCCAGTAACCTAGCGGGAGTCTCGGAGACCCAGTACTTC. The chain has TRBV2 and TRBJ2-5; 10 positions match TRBD2. V was clipped by 9 bases and J by 5 bases; unmatched bases: 9. This CDR3 is built from 14 residues. The germline CDR1 and CDR2 sequences are SNHLY and FYNNEI.

This clonotype was counted at least ten times. This CDR3 reads CSASSLGDTEAFF. For the CDR3, the DNA is TGCAGTGCTAGTAGTCTTGGGGACACTGAAGCTTTCTTT. This rearrangement joins TRBV20-1 to TRBJ1-1; D not certain. Trimming took 3 bases from V and 3 from J, leaving 11 bases between them. This CDR3 is 13 amino acids long. Germline V lookup: CDR1 DFQATT, CDR2 SNEGSKA (reference sequence).

J is TRBJ2-1 and V is TRBV25-1; D gene uncertain. Germline V gene sequence: CDR1 MGHDK, CDR2 SYGVNS. Trimming cost V 5 bases and J 0 bases, with 8 bases left between them. The CDR3 runs to 14 residues. The CDR3 is CASSRASSYNEQFF. CDR3 nucleotides: TGTGCCAGCAGTCGGGCTAGCTCCTACAATGAGCAGTTCTTC. The entire variable domain, with the rest obtained from reference TRBV25-1 and TRBJ2-1, is as follows: EADIYQTPRYLVIGTGKKITLECSQTMGHDKMYWYQQDPGMELHLIHYSYGVNSTEKGDLSSESTVSRIRTEHFPLTLESARPSHTSQYLCASSRASSYNEQFFGPGTRLTVL.

The chain links TRBV7-2 to TRBJ1-1; a weak D match, TRBD1 (5 bases). This CDR3 region has 13 residues. Deletions cut 2 bases from V and 12 bases from J, with 16 bases between. Germline V lookup: CDR1 SGHTA, CDR2 FQGNSA. The DNA of the CDR3 is TGTGCCAGCAGCTTAAACGGGGGGTGGGAACCTTTCTTT. Amino acids: CASSLNGGWEPFF.

This chain links TRBV7-9 with TRBJ2-5; no clear D gene. The CDR3 length is 14 residues. Trimming left V 3 bases short and J 2 bases short, with 10 bases between. Germline V CDR1 and CDR2: SEHNR, FQNEAQ (reference sequence). The chain's CDR3 is CASSFPAGQETQYF. Written as DNA, the CDR3 is TGTGCCAGCAGCTTCCCGGCCGGTCAAGAGACCCAGTACTTC.

Ten or more counts support this clonotype. The chain is built from TRBV2 and TRBJ1-2; D not certain. The V end lost 3 bases, the J end lost 8 bases, and 10 bases lay between the germline ends. This CDR3 region has 12 residues. Germline V gene data show CDR1 as SNHLY and CDR2 as FYNNEI. The CDR3 sequence is CASSDYFLGYTF. DNA for the CDR3: TGTGCCAGCAGTGACTACTTTCTGGGCTACACCTTC.

This clonotype was seen ten or more times. The V and J genes are TRBV6-1 and TRBJ1-6; 8 positions match TRBD1. The CDR3 is made up of 18 amino acids. Germline V gene sequence: CDR1 MNHNS, CDR2 SASEGT. J was trimmed by 7 bases and V by 5 bases; bases with no gene match: 16. CDR3 residues: CASSSLLDRGVVNSPLHF. CDR3 nucleotide sequence: TGTGCCAGCAGTTCCTTATTAGACAGGGGCGTTGTGAATTCACCCCTCCACTTT.

This clonotype was seen at least ten times. The CDR3: CAWSAGTAQREQFF. The CDR3, as DNA: TGTGCCTGGAGTGCCGGGACAGCGCAACGGGAGCAGTTCTTC. The rearrangement links TRBV30 to TRBJ2-1; 7 bases line up with TRBD1. The J segment lost 10 bases and the V segment lost 1 base, leaving 10 bases of the junction unmatched. The CDR3 runs 14 residues. In germline, CDR1 is GTSNPN, CDR2 SVGIG (reference sequence).

This clonotype has a handful of counts. The J gene is TRBJ2-1, the V gene TRBV10-3; D ambiguous. The CDR3 spans 14 residues. Germline CDR1 ENHRY, CDR2 SYGVKD. V was pared by 6 bases and J by 4 bases, with 13 bases between. The CDR3 DNA follows: TGTGCCATCAGCAGAGTTTTTCTTTACAATGAGCAGTTCTTC. This codes for CAISRVFLYNEQFF.